The 8 T cell receptor beta chains below come from one sample, sequenced in a study of beta chain features in type 1 diabetes. Reverse transcription of all isolated RNA meant that expressed TCRB transcripts were sequenced. Sequencing used immunoSEQ multiplex PCR; TCRdb keeps in-frame clones, though not all of them. This table holds under 250,000 clones, around 9.9% found once. Material for sequencing was central memory CD4+ T cells from blood. These receptors were collected from a man aged 18 to 29 in good health.

The rearrangement uses TRBV18 and TRBJ2-1; D call uncertain. Germline V gene lookup returns CDR1 KGHSH and CDR2 LQKENI. V was cut by 0 bases and J by 0 bases, with 6 bases left in between. The CDR3 has 15 amino acids. CDR3 loop: CASSPPPPSYNEQFF. CDR3 nucleotides: TGTGCCAGCTCACCACCGCCCCCCTCCTACAATGAGCAGTTCTTC.

This clone has a count of ten or more. The sample holds other DNA sequences that translate to the same CDR3. V is TRBV2 and J is TRBJ1-1; D ambiguous. The CDR3 has 11 residues. CDR1 is SNHLY, CDR2 FYNNEI, per germline. The V and J ends lost 6 bases and 1 base respectively, with 3 bases between them. CDR3 sequence: CASRENTEAFF. The DNA of the CDR3 is TGTGCCAGCAGGGAGAACACTGAAGCTTTCTTT.

CDR3: CASSLKRNGADTQYF. DNA of the CDR3: TGCGCCAGCAGCCTAAAAAGGAACGGGGCGGATACGCAGTATTTT. The chain is built from TRBV4-1 and TRBJ2-3; D is perhaps TRBD1 or TRBD2 (5 bases each). Per the germline V gene, CDR1 is MGHRA and CDR2 is YSYEKL. V dropped 4 bases and J dropped 6 bases, with 17 bases sitting between them. The CDR3 totals 15 residues.

The genes are TRBV11-2 and TRBJ2-2; no firm D call. The CDR3 loop spans 13 amino acids. Trimming left V 4 bases short and J 10 bases short, with 13 bases between. The V gene's germline CDR1 is SGHAT and CDR2 FQNNGV. This CDR3 is CASSSLSSKELFF. CDR3 nucleotides: TGTGCCAGCAGCTCCCTTTCCTCTAAGGAGCTGTTTTTT.

This clone showed up just a few times. The chain uses TRBV15 and TRBJ2-7, with 7 bases fitting TRBD1. There are 15 residues in the CDR3. Germline V gives CDR1 LNHNV, CDR2 YYDKDF (reference sequence). V trimming: 0 bases; J trimming: 3 bases; junction bases outside the gene matches: 5. The CDR3 reads CATSRESGTVYEQYF. For the CDR3, the DNA is TGTGCCACCAGCAGAGAATCCGGGACAGTCTACGAGCAGTACTTC.

Only a few counts were recorded for this clone. The genes are TRBV28 and TRBJ2-7; 7 nucleotides line up with TRBD1. CDR1 is MDHEN, CDR2 SYDVKM, per germline. V was pared by 4 bases and J by 4 bases, with 7 bases of the junction left unmatched. CDR3 length equals 14 residues. CDR3 sequence (DNA): TGTGCCAGCAGTTCCTATACAGGGGCTTACGAGCAGTACTTC. Its protein product is CASSSYTGAYEQYF. Using reference TRBV28 and TRBJ2-7 for the parts outside the CDR3, the full variable domain is DVKVTQSSRYLVKRTGEKVFLECVQDMDHENMFWYRQDPGLGLRLIYFSYDVKMKEKGDIPEGYSVSREKKERFSLILESASTNQTSMYLCASSSYTGAYEQYFGPGTRLTVT.

The V gene is TRBV29-1, the J gene TRBJ1-2; 9 bases are shared with TRBD1. The CDR3 length is 14 residues. The junction had 6 bases not matched to a gene; V was cut back by 4 bases and J by 3 bases. Germline V CDR1 and CDR2: SQVTM, ANQGSEA. CDR3 region: CSVVGGQGDYGYTF. In nucleotides, the CDR3 is TGCAGCGTTGTGGGGGGACAGGGTGACTATGGCTACACCTTC.

The chain couples TRBV15 to TRBJ2-1; 11 bases map to TRBD1. Germline V gene sequence: CDR1 LNHNV, CDR2 YYDKDF (reference sequence). CDR3 length equals 15 residues. J lost 6 bases, V lost 3 bases, and 4 bases had no gene match. The CDR3 spells CATSRGQGEGNEQFF. The CDR3 DNA is TGTGCCACCAGCAGGGGACAGGGGGAGGGCAATGAGCAGTTCTTC.